Shown below are 5 T cell receptor beta chains from a single sample sequenced in a study of T-cell reconstitution after alpha-beta-depleted transplantation in children. Unique molecular identifiers were used to barcode this TCRbeta library. TCRdb re-called the PCR reads with MiXCR, one entry per CDR3 protein. This sample carries some 600,000 distinct CDR3 sequences, 15% to 20% of them seen once, and the ten largest clones take 0.85% to 1.3%. Sequencing used PBMCs from the stem cell graft donor, obtained from the stem cell graft. The receptors derive from a human donor who donated a stem cell graft to a child with acute myeloid leukemia.

V gene TRBV20-1 combines with J gene TRBJ2-1, with D perhaps matching TRBD1 or TRBD2 (5 bases each). Germline values: CDR1 DFQATT, CDR2 SNEGSKA (reference sequence). This CDR3 is built from 14 residues. V lost 5 bases and J lost 8, with 19 bases in between. CDR3 sequence (DNA): TGCAGTGCTCCACCCGGGACCTACTTAGATGAGCAGTTCTTC. This encodes CSAPPGTYLDEQFF.

The rearrangement uses TRBV20-1 and TRBJ1-2; D may be TRBD1 (5 bases). Trimming removed 8 bases at V and 4 bases at J, with 8 bases between. The CDR3 covers 10 residues. The germline gives CDR1 DFQATT, CDR2 SNEGSKA (reference sequence). The CDR3 loop reads CSPGGYGYTF. CDR3 nucleotides: TGCAGTCCCGGGGGCTATGGCTACACCTTC.

The rearrangement links TRBV21-1 to TRBJ1-1; no DNA check was done on the table's D call, TRBD1. TRBV21-1 is flagged as a pseudogene. The CDR3 has 12 residues. The DNA for the CDR3 is TGTGCCAGCAGCTCTCCCGGCCCCGGGGCTTTCTTT. The encoded protein is CASSSPGPGAFF.

This clonotype was seen at least ten times. The V gene is TRBV20-1, the J gene TRBJ2-5; D is perhaps TRBD1 (5 bases). Trimming stripped 5 bases from V and 8 bases from J, with 18 bases between. This CDR3 comprises 13 residues. Germline V CDR1 and CDR2: DFQATT, SNEGSKA (reference sequence). CDR3 bases: TGCAGTGCTCCTCCTCGACAGATGGAAACCCAGTACTTC. Its protein product is CSAPPRQMETQYF.

Only a few counts were recorded for this clonotype. The chain joins TRBV5-5 to TRBJ2-5; D tentatively fits TRBD1 or TRBD2 (6 bases each). Germline V lookup: CDR1 SGHKS, CDR2 YYEKEE (reference sequence). V was clipped by 2 bases and J by 4 bases, with 18 bases between them. The CDR3 spans 16 residues. DNA of the CDR3: TGTGCCAGCAGCTTCGATGAGGGGGGAACCCCAGAGACCCAGTACTTC. Translated, it gives CASSFDEGGTPETQYF.